The 24 T cell receptor beta chains reported below all come from one sample, sequenced in a study of beta chain features in type 1 diabetes. All of the isolated RNA was reverse transcribed, so expressed TCRB transcripts were sequenced. The data were produced by immunoSEQ multiplex PCR, yet TCRdb's version contains in-frame clones alone and is incomplete. Of hundreds of thousands of clones listed, 12% to 15% are singletons. The sequenced material came from central memory CD4+ T cells from blood. The origin of the receptors is a man aged 25 to 40 in good health.

This clone was counted a few times. V is TRBV9 and J is TRBJ2-5; D uncertain. V lost 4 bases and J 5 bases, leaving 12 bases between the germline ends. Germline CDR1 reads SGDLS; CDR2 reads YYNGEE. This CDR3 contains 13 residues. The DNA of the CDR3 is TGTGCCAGCAGCCTGGGCCTGTTTGAGACCCAGTACTTC. Its protein is CASSLGLFETQYF.

This clone turned up a few times. CDR3 nucleotides: TGTGCCTGGATGTTATCTCAGAACACCGGGGAGCTGTTTTTT. Residues: CAWMLSQNTGELFF. This chain connects TRBV30 to TRBJ2-2, with D unresolved. Germline CDR1 and CDR2: GTSNPN and SVGIG (reference sequence). V lost 4 bases to trimming and J lost 1 base, with 10 bases between them. The length of the CDR3 is 14 residues. The full variable domain, in which reference TRBV30 and TRBJ2-2 provide the parts outside the CDR3, is SQTIHQWPATLVQPVGSPLSLECTVEGTSNPNLYWYRQAAGRGLQLLFYSVGIGQISSEVPQNLSASRPQDRQFILSSKKLLLSDSGFYLCAWMLSQNTGELFFGEGSRLTVL.

V is TRBV6-5 and J is TRBJ2-2; D could derive from TRBD1 or TRBD2 (5 bases each). The CDR3 covers 15 residues. Germline CDR1 MNHEY, CDR2 SVGAGI. V lost 5 bases and J 4 bases, leaving 14 bases between the germline ends. This chain's CDR3 is CASSRPGRSTGELFF. DNA of the CDR3: TGTGCCAGCAGTCGCCCGGGACGGTCCACCGGGGAGCTGTTTTTT.

V usage is TRBV9 and J usage is TRBJ1-5, with TRBD1 as a possible D gene (6 bases). Trimming took off 4 bases at V and 7 bases at J, with 18 bases between the two ends. The CDR3 is made up of 15 amino acids. Germline V gives CDR1 SGDLS, CDR2 YYNGEE. CDR3 region: CASSSKGGAQQPQHF. Here the CDR3 DNA reads TGTGCCAGCAGCTCTAAGGGGGGGGCTCAGCAGCCCCAGCATTTT.

This clone was seen ten or more times. The rearrangement joins TRBV28 to TRBJ1-2; D call uncertain. CDR3 size: 14 residues. The germline V gene encodes CDR1 MDHEN and CDR2 SYDVKM. V lost 7 bases to trimming and J lost 4 bases, with 16 bases between them. The CDR3: CASTRLGSSYGYTF. The CDR3 DNA reads TGTGCCAGCACTCGTTTGGGATCCTCCTATGGCTACACCTTC.

This clone has more than one count but fewer than ten. The chain links TRBV7-2 to TRBJ2-3; D possibly corresponds to TRBD2 (6 bases). The CDR3 spans 14 residues. Germline CDR1 SGHTA, CDR2 FQGNSA. The V and J ends lost 4 bases and 6 bases respectively, with 14 bases between them. DNA of the CDR3: TGTGCCAGCAGCTCCTTGGGGGGATACGATACGCAGTATTTT. Its protein is CASSSLGGYDTQYF.

In this sample, this clone turned up a few times. The chain carries TRBV7-2 and TRBJ2-2; 9 positions agree with TRBD1. V lost 6 bases, J lost 5 bases, and 7 bases stayed unmatched. From germline, CDR1 is SGHTA and CDR2 FQGNSA. CDR3 length equals 15 residues. CDR3 amino acids: CASRPGTGRTGELFF. DNA of the CDR3: TGTGCCAGCAGACCGGGGACAGGGAGGACCGGGGAGCTGTTTTTT.

This clone was seen ten or more times. The chain couples TRBV11-3 to TRBJ1-1; no firm D call. The length of the CDR3 is 14 residues. The V and J ends lost 5 bases and 0 bases respectively, with 10 bases between them. Germline V CDR1 and CDR2: SGHNT, YENEEA. CDR3 DNA: TGTGCCAGCAGCCCCTCCCCGATGAACACTGAAGCTTTCTTT. Protein product: CASSPSPMNTEAFF.

This chain connects TRBV7-2 to TRBJ1-1; the D gene is possibly TRBD1 (5 bases). The CDR3 spans 14 residues. Germline CDR1 reads SGHTA; CDR2 reads FQGNSA. The ends were cut back, 6 bases at V and 0 bases at J, with 11 bases in the middle. CDR3 sequence (DNA): TGTGCCAGCAGGCTCGGACACTTGAACACTGAAGCTTTCTTT. Protein product: CASRLGHLNTEAFF. Using reference TRBV7-2 and TRBJ1-1 for the parts outside the CDR3, the full variable domain is GAGVSQSPSNKVTEKGKDVELRCDPISGHTALYWYRQSLGQGLEFLIYFQGNSAPDKSGLPSDRFSAERTGGSVSTLTIQRTQQEDSAVYLCASRLGHLNTEAFFGQGTRLTVV.

This clone showed up just a few times. The genes are TRBV11-2 and TRBJ2-2; D gene ambiguous. The V gene lost 6 bases and the J gene lost 6 bases, with 5 bases spanning the gap. CDR3 length: 11 amino acids. The V gene's germline CDR1 is SGHAT and CDR2 FQNNGV. CDR3 sequence reads: CASRGSGELFF. The CDR3 nucleotides are TGTGCCAGCAGGGGGTCCGGGGAGCTGTTTTTT.

This rearrangement joins TRBV7-6 to TRBJ2-3; 8 bases map to TRBD2. There are 17 residues in the CDR3. After removal of 0 bases from V and 0 bases from J, the junction contained 5 bases not matched to a gene. The germline V gene encodes CDR1 SGHVS and CDR2 FNYEAQ. CDR3 sequence: CASSLAPLAASTDTQYF. The CDR3 DNA reads as TGTGCCAGCAGCTTAGCCCCACTAGCGGCTAGCACAGATACGCAGTATTTT.

At least ten counts were recorded for this clone. The V call is TRBV19, the J call TRBJ2-1, with 8 bases fitting TRBD1. CDR1 is LNHDA, CDR2 SQIVND, per germline (reference sequence). The CDR3 totals 14 residues. V shed 6 bases and J 8 bases; nucleotides not matched to a gene: 9. The CDR3 reads CASRHRGALYEQFF. CDR3 nucleotide sequence: TGTGCCAGTAGGCACAGGGGGGCTCTTTATGAGCAGTTCTTC.

This clone has ten or more counts. The chain recombines TRBV7-2 with TRBJ1-1; D is unresolved. The length of the CDR3 is 11 residues. The V and J ends lost 5 bases and 7 bases respectively, with 8 bases between them. Germline values: CDR1 SGHTA, CDR2 FQGNSA. This CDR3 reads CASSPQVEAFF. Written as DNA, the CDR3 is TGTGCCAGCAGCCCGCAAGTTGAAGCTTTCTTT.

This clone was seen a handful of times. The V and J genes are TRBV30 and TRBJ2-6; D gene unclear. V lost 0 bases and J 3 bases, leaving 9 bases between the germline ends. The CDR3 is 15 residues long. The germline V gene has CDR1 GTSNPN and CDR2 SVGIG (reference sequence). CDR3 DNA: TGTGCCTGGAGTGTCCGAGGCTTTGGGGCCAACGTCCTGACTTTC. As protein: CAWSVRGFGANVLTF.

V is TRBV4-1 and J is TRBJ2-1, with TRBD1 matching over 7 bases. The trim removed 3 bases at V and 4 bases at J, leaving 3 bases unmatched. This CDR3 region has 14 residues. Per germline, CDR1 MGHRA and CDR2 YSYEKL. CDR3 sequence (DNA): TGCGCCAGCAGCCAGCAGGGGGTTTACAATGAGCAGTTCTTC. Encoded protein: CASSQQGVYNEQFF.

This clone has a handful of counts. V usage is TRBV27 and J usage is TRBJ2-3, with 8 bases lining up with TRBD1. The CDR3 consists of 20 residues. Germline V gene sequence: CDR1 MNHEY, CDR2 SMNVEV (reference sequence). V lost 6 bases and J lost 0; bases outside the gene matches: 20. The CDR3 coding sequence is TGTGCCAGCAGGGGGCAAACGACAGGGGTTTCCCCCCTAAGCACAGATACGCAGTATTTT. As protein: CASRGQTTGVSPLSTDTQYF.

The V gene is TRBV6-4, the J gene TRBJ1-5, with a possible D match to TRBD1 (6 bases). Trimming cost V 6 bases and J 3 bases, with 12 bases left between them. The CDR3 spans 14 residues. Germline V lookup: CDR1 MRHNA, CDR2 SNTAGT. The DNA of the CDR3 is TGTGCCAGCAGACCCGACAGGATCAATCAGCCCCAGCATTTT. Residues: CASRPDRINQPQHF.

V and J are TRBV7-2 and TRBJ1-6; 7 nucleotides match TRBD1. Germline lookup yields CDR1 SGHTA and CDR2 FQGNSA. With 5 bases clipped from V and 7 bases from J, the junction kept 5 bases outside the gene matches. The CDR3 contains 14 residues. The CDR3 nucleotides read TGTGCCAGCAGCCCGACAGGGAGGAATTCACCCCTCCACTTT. Protein sequence: CASSPTGRNSPLHF.

A few counts support this clone. The chain couples TRBV25-1 to TRBJ1-6, with a tentative D call TRBD1 (5 bases). CDR1 is MGHDK and CDR2 is SYGVNS in the germline V gene. The CDR3 loop spans 13 amino acids. V was cut by 6 bases and J by 7 bases, with 10 bases left in between. CDR3 amino acids: CASRGLKNSPLHF. CDR3 coding DNA: TGTGCCAGCAGGGGACTGAAGAATTCACCCCTCCACTTT.

This clone appeared a few times. This rearrangement joins TRBV7-3 to TRBJ2-1; 12 bases map to TRBD2. Germline CDR1 reads SGHTA; CDR2 reads FQGTGA. CDR3 size: 14 residues. With 4 bases clipped from V and 9 bases from J, the junction kept 4 bases outside the gene matches. The DNA of the CDR3 is TGTGCCAGCAGCTCTAGCGGGAGGGGAGGTGAGCAGTTCTTC. This gives the protein CASSSSGRGGEQFF.

This clone has more than one count but fewer than ten. The genes are TRBV11-1 and TRBJ2-3, with 7 bases fitting TRBD1. V was pared by 5 bases and J by 0 bases, with 8 bases of the junction left unmatched. The CDR3 length is 16 residues. In germline, CDR1 is SGHAT, CDR2 FQDESV (reference sequence). This chain's CDR3 is CASSQRQGGSTDTQYF. The CDR3 DNA follows: TGTGCCAGCAGCCAACGACAGGGTGGGAGCACAGATACGCAGTATTTT. The variable domain in full, with the rest retrieved from reference TRBV11-1 and TRBJ2-3, is EAEVAQSPRYKITEKSQAVAFWCDPISGHATLYWYRQILGQGPELLVQFQDESVVDDSQLPKDRFSAERLKGVDSTLKIQPAELGDSAMYLCASSQRQGGSTDTQYFGPGTRLTVL.

The sample holds many counts of this clone. CDR3 protein: CASSLSGIPNEKLFF. The CDR3 DNA sequence: TGTGCCAGCAGCCTATCAGGGATCCCGAATGAAAAACTGTTTTTT. This sequence joins TRBV7-3 and TRBJ1-4, with D possibly TRBD1 on 5 matching bases. Trimming took off 5 bases at V and 5 bases at J, with 15 bases between the two ends. Germline V gene sequence: CDR1 SGHTA, CDR2 FQGTGA. The CDR3 spans 15 residues.

The chain carries TRBV5-4 and TRBJ2-3; D unclear. The CDR3 covers 13 residues. Germline assignment: CDR1 SGHNT and CDR2 YYREEE (reference sequence). Deletions cut 4 bases from V and 6 bases from J, with 12 bases between. Here the CDR3 reads CASSPSPSDTQYF. The CDR3 DNA reads as TGTGCCAGCAGCCCGAGCCCTTCCGATACGCAGTATTTT.

The chain employs TRBV15 and TRBJ1-4, with 7 bases aligning to TRBD1. Germline V gene data show CDR1 as LNHNV and CDR2 as YYDKDF (reference sequence). V trimming: 9 bases; J trimming: 7 bases; junction bases outside the gene matches: 14. This CDR3 comprises 15 residues. CDR3 sequence reads: CATTTLGGNSEKLFF. The CDR3 nucleotides read TGTGCCACTACTACCTTAGGGGGCAATAGTGAAAAACTGTTTTTT.